This TCR beta chain stems from a study of T-cell memory formation after mild COVID-19. Study-level results: Pre-infection memory carried some responding clones, suggesting that cross-reactive memory joined. Contracting CD8+ clones were enriched in EMRA, CD4+ mainly in CM and EM. Later expanders leaned toward CD4+, whereas clones contracting from day 15 to 85 were balanced CD4/CD8.

5'RACE, which relied on constant-segment primers, yielded TCR alpha and TCR beta cDNA libraries carrying sample barcodes and UMIs. TCRdb analysed the 5' RACE reads with MiXCR anew, one entry per CDR3 protein. Of hundreds of thousands of distinct CDR3 sequences in the sample, about 20% were seen once. Between the trimmed V and J ends, which lost 6 bases and 6 bases, there was a span of 19 bases. CDR3 length equals 15 residues. The V gene's germline CDR1 is SGHRS and CDR2 YFSETQ. This clonotype occurred a few times. Antigen unknown. This sequence originates from an adult woman who had mild COVID-19 (a few samples of this study predate the infection). Cell type and time point are not known. Source material: PBMCs or a T cell subset sorted from them (not recorded which). The chain is built from TRBV5-1 and TRBJ2-1; the D gene is possibly TRBD2 (6 bases). CDR3 region: CASTLIAAGVNEQFF. CDR3 DNA sequence: TGCGCCAGCACTCTAATTGCAGCGGGCGTCAATGAGCAGTTCTTC.